A single sample is the source of the 20 T cell receptor beta chains below, sequenced in a study of T cell responses to AZD1222 COVID-19 vaccine. Only in-frame clones appear in the TCRdb table, and some are missing; sequencing was by immunoSEQ multiplex PCR. The repertoire holds tens of thousands of clones, with around 83% as singletons. The specimen comprised peripheral blood, sampled on day 0 of AZD1222 vaccination. The receptors come from an adult in good health.

The chain couples TRBV9 to TRBJ1-2; no clear D. The CDR3 length is 15 residues. V was shortened by 0 bases and J by 4 bases, with 13 bases between the two germline ends. The germline CDR1 and CDR2 sequences are SGDLS and YYNGEE. The CDR3 nucleotides are TGTGCCAGCAGCGTAGATTTTCGGGTTCTCTATGGCTACACCTTC. Translating gives CASSVDFRVLYGYTF. Full variable domain (remainder filled in from reference TRBV9 and TRBJ1-2): DSGVTQTPKHLITATGQRVTLRCSPRSGDLSVYWYQQSLDQGLQFLIQYYNGEERAKGNILERFSAQQFPDLHSELNLSSLELGDSALYFCASSVDFRVLYGYTFGSGTRLTVV.

The chain joins TRBV28 to TRBJ1-1; D might be TRBD1 (5 bases). V gave up 4 bases and J gave up 5 bases, with 8 bases separating them. Per germline, CDR1 MDHEN and CDR2 SYDVKM. The CDR3 covers 12 residues. This chain's CDR3 is CASSWGLTEAFF. The CDR3 coding sequence is TGTGCCAGCAGTTGGGGGTTAACTGAAGCTTTCTTT.

The V call is TRBV7-9, the J call TRBJ1-5; D perhaps matches TRBD1 (5 bases). CDR3 length: 17 residues. The V end lost 0 bases, the J end lost 5 bases, and 17 bases lay between the germline ends. Germline values: CDR1 SEHNR, CDR2 FQNEAQ (reference sequence). The CDR3 bases are TGTGCCAGCAGCTTAGCGATTGGTGGGCAGGGTTATCAGCCCCAGCATTTT. Its protein is CASSLAIGGQGYQPQHF.

This chain uses TRBV4-3 with TRBJ1-2; the match to TRBD1 covers 9 bases. With 0 bases clipped from V and 4 bases from J, the junction kept 15 bases outside the gene matches. The CDR3 sequence is 19 residues long. Per the germline V gene, CDR1 is LGHNA and CDR2 is YSLEER. The CDR3 coding sequence is TGCGCCAGCAGCCAAGATCTGGCGGCCAAGGACAGGGGCACCTATGGCTACACCTTC. It encodes CASSQDLAAKDRGTYGYTF.

This sequence joins TRBV6-6 and TRBJ1-3; D gene unclear. The CDR3 runs 15 residues. Germline CDR1 is MNHNY and CDR2 is SVGAGI (reference sequence). V lost 2 bases, J lost 0 bases, and 8 bases lay in between. The CDR3 is CASSYEGSSGNTIYF. DNA of the CDR3: TGTGCCAGCAGTTACGAGGGATCCTCTGGAAACACCATATATTTT.

V and J are TRBV15 and TRBJ1-4; D unresolved. Per the germline V gene, CDR1 is LNHNV and CDR2 is YYDKDF (reference sequence). V dropped 2 bases and J dropped 8 bases, with 12 bases sitting between them. The CDR3 length is 14 residues. CDR3 residues: CATSRITSVEKLFF. CDR3 coding DNA: TGTGCCACCAGCAGAATAACTTCGGTAGAAAAACTGTTTTTT.

The table lists this clone with a count of one. This sequence joins TRBV10-1 and TRBJ2-3; 8 bases match TRBD2. The V and J ends lost 11 bases and 9 bases, in that order; junction bases with no gene match: 34. This CDR3 is built from 20 residues. The germline V gene has CDR1 WNHNN and CDR2 SYGVQD (reference sequence). The CDR3 coding sequence is TGCGCCGGTCTCTTCAACCACAGAAAGGTCGGACTAGCCCGAAAGGGCACGCAGTATTTT. This encodes CAGLFNHRKVGLARKGTQYF.

The gene calls are TRBV10-3 and TRBJ1-2, with 9 nucleotides matching TRBD1. From germline, CDR1 is ENHRY and CDR2 SYGVKD. This CDR3 spans 13 amino acids. Trimming removed 2 bases from V and 8 bases from J; junction bases left unmatched: 3. CDR3 in DNA: TGTGCCATCAGTGAGGGACAGGGGAGGGGCTACACCTTC. Protein: CAISEGQGRGYTF.

V usage is TRBV5-1 and J usage is TRBJ1-1; 7 bases fit TRBD1. CDR3 length: 16 residues. J was trimmed by 4 bases and V by 0 bases; bases with no gene match: 9. Germline V gene lookup returns CDR1 SGHRS and CDR2 YFSETQ. The CDR3 nucleotides read TGCGCCAGCAGCTTGGGAGACAGGGTGTTCGGCACTGAAGCTTTCTTT. Translating it yields CASSLGDRVFGTEAFF.

This clone has only a few counts. The chain links TRBV27 to TRBJ2-7, with 7 bases matching TRBD1. J lost 2 bases, V lost 5 bases, and 6 bases had no gene match. Germline V gene sequence: CDR1 MNHEY, CDR2 SMNVEV (reference sequence). This CDR3 spans 14 amino acids. CDR3 residues: CASSHRGNTYEQYF. CDR3 nucleotides: TGTGCCAGCAGTCACAGGGGAAATACCTACGAGCAGTACTTC.

This sequence joins TRBV30 and TRBJ1-6; TRBD1 might be the D (5 bases). The CDR3 extends over 13 amino acids. Germline CDR1 reads GTSNPN; CDR2 reads SVGIG (reference sequence). Between the trimmed V and J ends, which lost 4 bases and 6 bases, there was a span of 10 bases. DNA of the CDR3: TGTGCCTGGACCAGGGCTGGTAATTCACCCCTCCACTTT. It codes for CAWTRAGNSPLHF.

V and J are TRBV6-5 and TRBJ2-7; D is undetermined. This CDR3 is 14 amino acids long. V was trimmed by 5 bases and J by 2 bases, leaving 13 bases between them. Germline CDR1 MNHEY, CDR2 SVGAGI. For the CDR3, the DNA is TGTGCCAGCAGTAACTACGCAAGTACCTACGAGCAGTACTTC. Encoded protein: CASSNYASTYEQYF.

V is TRBV27 and J is TRBJ1-5; D not certain. Trimming removed 6 bases at V and 4 bases at J, with 10 bases between. Germline loops: CDR1 MNHEY, CDR2 SMNVEV (reference sequence). The CDR3 contains 13 residues. The CDR3 region is CASRRTVNQPQHF. CDR3 sequence (DNA): TGTGCCAGCAGGCGGACGGTAAATCAGCCCCAGCATTTT.

J is TRBJ2-1 and V is TRBV4-3; D is perhaps TRBD2 (5 bases). There are 15 residues in the CDR3. Trimming took off 0 bases at V and 4 bases at J, with 10 bases between the two ends. Germline CDR1 LGHNA, CDR2 YSLEER. The CDR3 reads CASSQDGGPYNEQFF. In DNA, the CDR3 is TGCGCCAGCAGCCAAGACGGCGGGCCATACAATGAGCAGTTCTTC.

This clone was counted only a few times. The chain uses TRBV29-1 and TRBJ2-3, with 10 bases matching TRBD1. Trimming took 6 bases from V and 0 from J; bases not matched to a gene: 9. Germline CDR1 reads SQVTM; CDR2 reads ANQGSEA. The CDR3 runs to 16 residues. The CDR3 is CSVTGRDRGSTDTQYF. CDR3 DNA sequence: TGCAGCGTCACAGGGCGGGACAGGGGTAGCACAGATACGCAGTATTTT.

J is TRBJ2-7 and V is TRBV5-4; TRBD2 agrees at 9 bases. The V gene's germline CDR1 is SGHNT and CDR2 YYREEE (reference sequence). V shed 1 base, J shed 0 bases, and the junction held 2 bases outside the gene matches. The CDR3 length is 15 residues. DNA of the CDR3: TGTGCCAGCAGCTTGAGCGGGGGGTCCTCCTACGAGCAGTACTTC. As protein: CASSLSGGSSYEQYF.

The chain couples TRBV20-1 to TRBJ1-2; D is undetermined. Germline-derived CDR1 and CDR2 are DFQATT and SNEGSKA (reference sequence). The CDR3 sequence is 11 residues long. Trimming left V 5 bases short and J 6 bases short, with 10 bases between. This CDR3 reads CSAEGGDGYTF. In DNA, the CDR3 is TGCAGTGCTGAGGGTGGTGATGGCTACACCTTC.

This chain connects TRBV6-1 to TRBJ2-5; 10 bases are shared with TRBD2. V was clipped by 1 base and J by 5 bases; unmatched bases: 4. The germline V gene encodes CDR1 MNHNS and CDR2 SASEGT. CDR3 length: 15 amino acids. CDR3 loop: CASSEGSGGWETQYF. In nucleotides, the CDR3 is TGTGCCAGCAGTGAAGGTAGCGGGGGGTGGGAGACCCAGTACTTC.

V and J are TRBV18 and TRBJ1-3; TRBD1 matches 11 bases. CDR3 length: 17 residues. J gave up 4 bases and V 0 bases, and 5 bases lay outside the gene matches. CDR1 and CDR2 (germline): KGHSH, LQKENI. The CDR3 bases are TGTGCCAGCTCACCACCTTGGACAGGGGGCACGGGAAACACCATATATTTT. This translates into CASSPPWTGGTGNTIYF.

The V gene is TRBV6-5, the J gene TRBJ2-1; D ambiguous. CDR3 length: 14 residues. From germline, CDR1 is MNHEY and CDR2 SVGAGI. V shed 9 bases and J shed 0 bases, with 12 bases lying between them. The CDR3, as DNA: TGTGCCAGTTCCCTACGCCTCTCCTACAATGAGCAGTTCTTC. It codes for CASSLRLSYNEQFF.